The 12 T cell receptor beta chains below were found in one sample sequenced in a study of vaccination and CD4 T cells after COVID-19. Sequenced with the Oncomine TCR Beta short-read assay was DNA taken from cultured CD4+ T cells. In TCRdb, the PCR reads were re-called with MiXCR into one record per CDR3 protein. Of around 21,000 distinct CDR3 sequences detected, 55% to 70% appear once; the ten largest clones hold 8% to 9%. No cognate antigen is known for these TCRs. Treatment specified: approximately nine-day PBMC culture with coronavirus spike peptide pools or control peptides (ViraFEST assay). This material consisted of CD4+ T cells from blood, cultured in vitro, taken after SARS-CoV-2 vaccination. These receptors were taken from a human donor who had recovered from COVID-19.

This clonotype was seen more than once but under ten times. The V call is TRBV6-1, the J call TRBJ2-1; 7 bases match TRBD2. The junction had 3 bases not matched to a gene; V was cut back by 4 bases and J by 0 bases. Germline V gives CDR1 MNHNS, CDR2 SASEGT. CDR3 length: 15 amino acids. The CDR3 sequence is CASSVVAGSYNEQFF. Here the CDR3 DNA reads TGTGCCAGCAGTGTTGTAGCGGGCTCCTACAATGAGCAGTTCTTC.

The genes are TRBV14 and TRBJ1-6; D is uncertain. V shed 2 bases and J shed 10 bases, with 15 bases lying between them. Looked up from germline, CDR1 is SGHDN and CDR2 is FVKESK. The CDR3 runs to 15 residues. The CDR3 region has the DNA TGTGCCAGCAGCCAAAATACGGGGAACGGCTCACCCCTCCACTTT. Residues: CASSQNTGNGSPLHF.

This CDR3 is CSVEGQGLYEQYF. DNA of the CDR3: TGCAGCGTTGAAGGGCAGGGGCTCTACGAGCAGTACTTC. V gene TRBV29-1 combines with J gene TRBJ2-7; D perhaps matches TRBD1 (6 bases). The CDR3 is made up of 13 amino acids. Trimming shortened V by 1 base and J by 3 bases, and 10 bases separated the two germline ends. CDR1 and CDR2 from the germline V gene are SQVTM and ANQGSEA.

This clonotype showed up just a few times. V gene TRBV7-3 combines with J gene TRBJ2-3; TRBD2 matches at 15 bases. The CDR3 has 17 residues. The J segment lost 6 bases and the V segment lost 5 bases, leaving 9 bases of the junction unmatched. The V gene's germline CDR1 is SGHTA and CDR2 FQGTGA. For the CDR3, the DNA is TGTGCCAGCAGCGCACGCGGACTAGCGGGAGGGCCCGATACGCAGTATTTT. This gives the protein CASSARGLAGGPDTQYF.

This sequence joins TRBV20-1 and TRBJ1-6; 9 bases are shared with TRBD1. This CDR3 is 13 amino acids long. With 5 bases clipped from V and 7 bases from J, the junction kept 3 bases outside the gene matches. Germline V lookup: CDR1 DFQATT, CDR2 SNEGSKA (reference sequence). The CDR3 is CSAWTGENSPLHF. The CDR3 DNA is TGCAGTGCTTGGACAGGGGAAAATTCACCCCTCCACTTT.

This chain joins TRBV10-3 and TRBJ2-3, with D perhaps TRBD1 or TRBD2 (5 bases each). Germline-derived CDR1 and CDR2 are ENHRY and SYGVKD. The CDR3 has 13 amino acids. V was clipped by 4 bases and J by 5 bases, with 10 bases between them. The CDR3 loop reads CAISGDHGDTQYF. CDR3 DNA: TGTGCCATCAGTGGGGACCACGGAGATACGCAGTATTTT.

The chain recombines TRBV20-1 with TRBJ2-7; no firm D call. CDR3 size: 10 residues. Germline-derived CDR1 and CDR2 are DFQATT and SNEGSKA (reference sequence). Trimming took off 6 bases at V and 8 bases at J, with 11 bases between the two ends. In DNA form, the CDR3 reads TGCAGTGCCCAAGCAGGCAAGCAGTACTTC. The encoded protein is CSAQAGKQYF.

The rearrangement joins TRBV6-1 to TRBJ2-5; D assignment may be TRBD1 or TRBD2 (6 bases each). The germline gives CDR1 MNHNS, CDR2 SASEGT. CDR3 length: 16 residues. Trimming stripped 3 bases from V and 1 base from J, with 15 bases between. Here the CDR3 reads CASSDRGLDSQETQYF. CDR3 DNA sequence: TGTGCCAGCAGTGACCGGGGGCTGGATAGCCAAGAGACCCAGTACTTC.

The chain uses TRBV20-1 and TRBJ2-3, with D possibly matching TRBD2 (6 bases). Germline lookup yields CDR1 DFQATT and CDR2 SNEGSKA (reference sequence). V dropped 0 bases and J dropped 1 base, with 14 bases sitting between them. The CDR3 totals 16 residues. CDR3 sequence: CSARDLERAGTDTQYF. The CDR3 bases are TGCAGTGCTAGAGATTTAGAGCGGGCGGGCACAGATACGCAGTATTTT.

This clonotype has only a few counts. The V and J genes are TRBV2 and TRBJ1-6, with TRBD1 matching over 11 bases. V was pared by 6 bases and J by 10 bases, with 2 bases of the junction left unmatched. The germline gives CDR1 SNHLY, CDR2 FYNNEI. This CDR3 region has 13 residues. CDR3 sequence (DNA): TGTGCCAGCAGCGGGGACAGGGGGTCACCCCTCCACTTT. Translation: CASSGDRGSPLHF. The entire variable domain, with the rest obtained from reference TRBV2 and TRBJ1-6, is as follows: EPEVTQTPSHQVTQMGQEVILRCVPISNHLYFYWYRQILGQKVEFLVSFYNNEISEKSEIFDDQFSVERPDGSNFTLKIRSTKLEDSAMYFCASSGDRGSPLHFGNGTRLTVT.

The genes are TRBV28 and TRBJ2-3, with 8 bases lining up with TRBD2. The CDR3 covers 15 residues. Germline V lookup: CDR1 MDHEN, CDR2 SYDVKM. Losses at the gene ends were 4 bases for V and 1 base for J; bases not matched to a gene: 4. The CDR3 spells CASSWAGGRTDTQYF. The CDR3 bases are TGTGCCAGCAGTTGGGCGGGAGGCCGCACAGATACGCAGTATTTT.

The chain has TRBV11-3 and TRBJ1-2, with D perhaps matching TRBD1 (6 bases). The V gene's germline CDR1 is SGHNT and CDR2 YENEEA. The germline V and J ends were trimmed by 2 bases and 6 bases, with 13 bases remaining between them. This CDR3 is built from 14 residues. Written as DNA, the CDR3 is TGTGCCAGCAGCTTATACCCAGGGGCCAATGGCTACACCTTC. Translated, it gives CASSLYPGANGYTF.